This TCR beta chain was recorded in a study of blood T cells in healthy people across ages. Study overall: Every two T cells gave about one barcoded beta molecule via template switching.

The authors ran a second PCR of about 6 to 12 cycles using a sample-barcoded 5' primer and a J-beta primer mix. TCRdb passed the 5' RACE reads through MiXCR, listing each CDR3 protein once. The sample has 550,000 to 750,000 distinct CDR3 sequences, more than 20% seen once. Healthy Caucasian individuals from Russia aged roughly 6 to 90 served as donors. This CDR3 is built from 16 residues. Germline loops: CDR1 MNHEY, CDR2 SVGEGT. This clonotype appeared many times. This TCR derives from a man in his 70s in good health. This chain uses TRBV6-2 or TRBV6-3 with TRBJ2-1; TRBD2 aligns across 12 bases. Judging by the DNA end, TRBJ2-7 fits better; the J call may be wrong. Specimen: blood. CDR3 bases: TGTGCCAGCAGCCCGGACGCACTAGCGGGAGGAACAGAGCAGTACTTC. This gives the protein CASSPDALAGGTEQYF.